This paragraph reports one T cell receptor (beta chain). The antigen it recognizes is unknown. One end of the junction fails to match germline, which may point to a read error. Inclusive of the bounding cysteine and phenylalanine, the CDR3 is 14 residues long. The sequence is cut down to CDR3 DNA, 42 bases in frame from base 1. Per the germline V gene (reference sequence), SEHNR is the CDR1 and FQNEAQ is the CDR2. The entry originates in a study of cytomegalovirus exposure and HLA in healthy donors (dated by TCRdb to 2017 to 2019). Background for the entire study: According to a later analysis, the approximately 120 validation repertoires were produced on the same platform as the roughly 600 repertoires of the first cohort. The study was designed to test whether signatures of past pathogen exposure could be identified by cataloging public T cell receptors. Along with the roughly 700-subject first cohort, a separate validation cohort of around 110 different subjects was used. To predict cytomegalovirus infection status, the study brought together high-throughput TCR immunosequencing, statistical association of individual TCRs with disease status, and machine learning.

The donors were included in the validation cohort of over a hundred subjects, a group kept apart from the 666-subject first cohort. Summary of the overall study and its limitations: The study gave a list of 150 to 200 TCR beta chains associated with cytomegalovirus. In vitro tests confirmed that a few of the cytomegalovirus-associated TCR beta chains recognize cytomegalovirus antigens. While some public TCRs were present in many individuals, most TCR sequences turned up only very rarely across donors. Of the cluster scores, about 94% were above 0 in a later analysis, which found that TCRs clustered in the first cohort also tended to co-occur in the 120 validation repertoires. The classifier was reported to diagnose cytomegalovirus status with high specificity and sensitivity in both the original cohort and the validation cohort. All 110 or so repertoires were used to score co-occurrence in the validation cohort in a later analysis, because that analysis had no HLA typing for the cohort. According to the authors, the approach could potentially be generalized to other disease states and immunological phenotypes.

The library was produced with the immunoSEQ multiplex PCR assay. In the paper's pipeline: A statistical classification framework was developed to diagnose cytomegalovirus status using the catalog of TCR beta chain sequences. As stored in TCRdb, this immuneACCESS dataset retains in-frame rearrangements with V and J assigned. A fraction of the clones does not appear; measured against another copy, unresolved V genes explain less than half of the discrepancy, and the remainder lacks a known reason. The V and J calls and the clone size are those of that table, but D and trimming were determined from the DNA. The sample table lists 120,000 to 150,000 clones, about nine tenths of them with a count of one. The top ten clonotypes cover 4.5% of the sample.

Sequencing was carried out using PBMCs. The chain couples TRBV7-9 to TRBJ1-5; TRBD1 is perhaps the D gene, given 6 matching bases. The receptor's source is a man between 18 and 29 years old in good health and CMV-seropositive. The bases are TGTGCCAGCAGCTTAGCGGACAGCAGTCAGCCCCAGCATTTT. This is translated as CASSLADSSQPQHF.